The 8 T cell receptor beta chains below come from one sample, sequenced in a study of CD8+ T cells in alopecia areata. Sequencing relied on a cDNA template that was reverse transcribed from extracted RNA. The repertoire was sequenced with immunoSEQ multiplex PCR; TCRdb's copy has only in-frame clones and lacks some. The profile shows about 200,000 clones, just over 55% of them singletons. The sample comprised CD8+ T cells sorted from blood. These receptor sequences come from a human donor in good health.

The V call is TRBV15, the J call TRBJ2-5, with D perhaps TRBD1 (6 bases). The germline V and J ends were trimmed by 0 bases and 0 bases, with 11 bases remaining between them. CDR3 length: 16 amino acids. The germline CDR1 and CDR2 sequences are LNHNV and YYDKDF (reference sequence). The DNA for the CDR3 is TGTGCCACCAGCAGAGAGAGGGACACCTACCAAGAGACCCAGTACTTC. It is translated as CATSRERDTYQETQYF.

The rearrangement links TRBV11-1 to TRBJ2-5; the D is unclear. Trimming removed 2 bases from V and 3 bases from J, with 7 bases in between. CDR1 and CDR2 from the germline V gene are SGHAT and FQDESV (reference sequence). This CDR3 has 13 amino acids. CDR3 loop: CASSLPIEETQYF. The CDR3 DNA reads as TGTGCCAGCAGCTTACCGATTGAAGAGACCCAGTACTTC.

This chain links TRBV5-1 with TRBJ2-5; maybe TRBD2 (5 bases). V lost 0 bases, J lost 2 bases, and 8 bases lay in between. This CDR3 contains 14 residues. CDR1 is SGHRS, CDR2 YFSETQ, per germline. The CDR3 DNA is TGCGCCAGCAGCTTGGCCCGACTACAAGAGACCCAGTACTTC. Protein product: CASSLARLQETQYF.

The rearrangement links TRBV2 to TRBJ2-4; D is perhaps TRBD2 (5 bases). Germline CDR1 is SNHLY and CDR2 is FYNNEI. The CDR3 has 16 residues. V was cut by 2 bases and J by 0 bases, with 11 bases left in between. The CDR3 here is CASSESGFLAKNIQYF. CDR3 DNA: TGTGCCAGCAGTGAATCGGGGTTCCTAGCCAAAAACATTCAGTACTTC.

The gene calls are TRBV2 and TRBJ2-7; D perhaps matches TRBD1 (6 bases). The CDR3 spans 11 residues. Looked up from germline, CDR1 is SNHLY and CDR2 is FYNNEI. The CDR3 bases are TGTTCTTGGGGCAGGGGTTACGAGCAGTACTTC. This encodes CSWGRGYEQYF.

This clone was seen many times. The chain is built from TRBV2 and TRBJ2-7, with 9 bases that match TRBD2. V dropped 6 bases and J dropped 7; count of bases not matched to a gene: 13. Germline CDR1 and CDR2: SNHLY and FYNNEI. The CDR3 has 15 residues. CDR3 sequence reads: CASSCASGAVWEQYF. Written as DNA, the CDR3 is TGTGCCAGCAGCTGTGCTAGCGGGGCTGTTTGGGAGCAGTACTTC.

This clone was seen a handful of times. This chain connects TRBV4-1 to TRBJ1-4, with D perhaps matching TRBD1 (5 bases). Germline lookup yields CDR1 MGHRA and CDR2 YSYEKL. V dropped 3 bases and J dropped 7 bases, with 18 bases sitting between them. The CDR3 is made up of 16 amino acids. CDR3 sequence reads: CASSHASPGRSEKLFF. Written as DNA, the CDR3 is TGCGCCAGCAGCCACGCTTCTCCGGGACGGAGTGAAAAACTGTTTTTT.

The chain couples TRBV5-6 to TRBJ1-5, with D perhaps matching TRBD1 (5 bases). Trimming removed 2 bases at V and 4 bases at J, with 13 bases between. Germline V gene lookup returns CDR1 SGHDT and CDR2 YYEEEE. The CDR3 is 15 amino acids. CDR3 in DNA: TGTGCCAGCAGCTTAGGGGACGGCGGAAATCAGCCCCAGCATTTT. Translated, it gives CASSLGDGGNQPQHF.